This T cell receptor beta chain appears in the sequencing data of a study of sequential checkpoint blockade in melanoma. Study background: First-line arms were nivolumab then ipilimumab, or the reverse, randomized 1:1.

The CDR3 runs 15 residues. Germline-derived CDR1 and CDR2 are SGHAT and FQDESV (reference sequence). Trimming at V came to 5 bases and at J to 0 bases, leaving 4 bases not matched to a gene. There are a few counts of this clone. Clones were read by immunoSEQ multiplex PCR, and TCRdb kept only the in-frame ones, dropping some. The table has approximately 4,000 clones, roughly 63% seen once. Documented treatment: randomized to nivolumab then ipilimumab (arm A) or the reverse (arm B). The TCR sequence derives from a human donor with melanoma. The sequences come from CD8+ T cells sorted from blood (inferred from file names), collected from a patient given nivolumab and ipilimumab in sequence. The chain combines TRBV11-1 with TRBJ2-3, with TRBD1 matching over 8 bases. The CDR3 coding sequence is TGTGCCAGCAGCGATGACAGGGGAAGCACAGATACGCAGTATTTT. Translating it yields CASSDDRGSTDTQYF.